The 8 T cell receptor beta chains in this list originate from one sample, sequenced in a study of T cells after yellow fever vaccination. Via MiXCR, TCRdb re-called the 5' RACE reads, giving one row per CDR3 protein. Of 450,000 to 650,000 distinct CDR3 sequences listed, 13% are singletons. This sample comprised PBMCs, obtained on the day of the yellow fever booster vaccination. These receptors were obtained from a man aged 25-45 years who received the YFV17D yellow fever vaccine.

This clonotype was counted between two and nine times. The genes are TRBV19 and TRBJ2-1; D possibly corresponds to TRBD2 (6 bases). Germline lookup yields CDR1 LNHDA and CDR2 SQIVND (reference sequence). This CDR3 region has 18 residues. Trimming shortened V by 1 base and J by 3 bases, and 19 bases separated the two germline ends. The CDR3 DNA is TGTGCCAGTAGTATAGCCCCGCCCGGGACTGGAATCTACAATGAGCAGTTCTTC. Translating it yields CASSIAPPGTGIYNEQFF.

The table lists this clonotype with a few counts. V is TRBV29-1 and J is TRBJ2-3; D not resolved. V was trimmed by 6 bases and J by 3 bases, leaving 19 bases between them. Germline lookup yields CDR1 SQVTM and CDR2 ANQGSEA. The CDR3 extends over 15 amino acids. CDR3 in DNA: TGCAGCGTCGCACCTGAAGCGTCGACTACAGATACGCAGTATTTT. Protein: CSVAPEASTTDTQYF.

This clonotype was picked up a small number of times. J is TRBJ2-5 and V is TRBV29-1; no reliable D call. V lost 0 bases, J lost 5 bases, and 13 bases lay in between. The CDR3 spans 14 residues. Germline CDR1 reads SQVTM; CDR2 reads ANQGSEA. The CDR3 region is CSVEDLQVYETQYF. The DNA for the CDR3 is TGCAGCGTTGAAGATCTTCAGGTATATGAGACCCAGTACTTC.

This clonotype was seen only a few times. The chain couples TRBV24-1 to TRBJ2-3, with no clear D. The V gene lost 7 bases and the J gene lost 2 bases, with 12 bases spanning the gap. Germline loops: CDR1 KGHDR, CDR2 SFDVKD. The CDR3 length is 14 residues. CDR3 nucleotide sequence: TGTGCCACCAGCGATCTCTCGGACACAGATACGCAGTATTTT. Its translation: CATSDLSDTDTQYF.

The chain combines TRBV9 with TRBJ2-1; maybe TRBD2 (6 bases). Looked up from germline, CDR1 is SGDLS and CDR2 is YYNGEE. The CDR3 is made up of 12 amino acids. The V end lost 3 bases, the J end lost 9 bases, and 10 bases lay between the germline ends. The CDR3 region is CASSAGAPEQFF. For the CDR3, the DNA is TGTGCCAGCAGCGCGGGAGCTCCTGAGCAGTTCTTC. The whole variable domain, filled in from reference TRBV9 and TRBJ2-1, reads DSGVTQTPKHLITATGQRVTLRCSPRSGDLSVYWYQQSLDQGLQFLIQYYNGEERAKGNILERFSAQQFPDLHSELNLSSLELGDSALYFCASSAGAPEQFFGPGTRLTVL.

This clonotype was recorded a few times. The chain combines TRBV3-1 with TRBJ2-2; 12 bases map to TRBD2. Germline assignment: CDR1 LGHDT and CDR2 YNNKEL (reference sequence). The CDR3 is made up of 15 amino acids. After removal of 6 bases from V and 7 bases from J, the junction contained 6 bases not matched to a gene. The CDR3 is CASRQRLAGDGELFF. In DNA form, the CDR3 reads TGTGCCAGCAGACAACGACTAGCGGGAGACGGGGAGCTGTTTTTT.

This clonotype was seen a few times. This rearrangement joins TRBV7-2 to TRBJ1-5; D not resolved. The CDR3 spans 14 residues. Per germline, CDR1 SGHTA and CDR2 FQGNSA. V lost 5 bases and J 10 bases, leaving 18 bases between the germline ends. CDR3 nucleotide sequence: TGTGCCAGCAGCCTCTCCATAGGTTCAGGACCCCAGCATTTT. This codes for CASSLSIGSGPQHF.

A few counts support this clonotype. The chain uses TRBV3-1 and TRBJ2-1; TRBD2 agrees at 7 bases. The germline V gene has CDR1 LGHDT and CDR2 YNNKEL (reference sequence). V lost 2 bases, J lost 7 bases, and 8 bases stayed unmatched. The CDR3 has 15 amino acids. The CDR3 sequence: CASSQRGRERNEQFF. The CDR3 nucleotides are TGTGCCAGCAGCCAACGCGGGCGGGAGAGGAATGAGCAGTTCTTC.